The TCR beta chain under discussion was sequenced for a study of T cells expressing NK-cell markers. Looking at the study overall: Serological testing identified seven of the eight sequenced donors as HCMV-seropositive and one as seronegative. Whole-study findings and limits: It remained uncertain whether the expanded NKG2C+ T cell clones were specific for HCMV antigens. In a group of about 6 donors, dominant NKG2C+ clonotypes represented 1.0-7.0% of CD8+ T cells.

A remark on this clonotype: Its antigen is not known.

CDR1 and CDR2 from the germline V gene are DFQATT and SNEGSKA (reference sequence). The CDR3 extends over 12 amino acids. Synthesis of TCR beta cDNA relied on 5'RACE template switching carrying UMIs. With the 5' RACE reads reprocessed, TCRdb shows one record per CDR3 protein and no DNA. The listing contains some 450,000 distinct CDR3 sequences. This receptor was obtained from a woman aged 18 to 75 in good health. Material: blood T cells: a sorted CD56 or NKG2C T cell subset, CD4+ or CD8+ T cells, or bulk PBMC T cells (not recorded which). The V gene is TRBV20-1, the J gene TRBJ1-2; TCRdb proposes TRBD1, but this gene call is untestable without DNA. CDR3 region: CSASRTGVGYTF.